The 14 T cell receptor beta chains below come from one sample, sequenced in a study of T cell repertoires in cytomegalovirus infection. TCRdb itself ran the reads through MiXCR, one entry per CDR3 protein. The data show roughly 500,000 distinct CDR3 sequences, about 33% seen once. The antigens for these receptors are not known. The sample in question was cultured PBMCs, obtained from culture after CMV antigen stimulation. These receptors were obtained from a human donor in good health (CMV status not recorded). Some clones in this sample may be carry-over from other donors' samples.

In this sample, this clonotype turned up many times. This chain connects TRBV7-2 to TRBJ2-4; D ambiguous. V shed 6 bases and J shed 0 bases, with 9 bases lying between them. CDR1 is SGHTA, CDR2 FQGNSA, per germline. The CDR3 has 14 residues. CDR3 nucleotides: TGTGCCAGCAGGGAGTCACTAGCCAAAAACATTCAGTACTTC. This encodes CASRESLAKNIQYF.

This clonotype was detected a few times. This chain joins TRBV7-8 and TRBJ2-3; 13 bases fit TRBD2. Trimming at V came to 6 bases and at J to 4 bases, leaving 13 bases not matched to a gene. Germline CDR1 is SGHVS and CDR2 is FQNEAQ. The CDR3 totals 18 residues. CDR3 sequence: CASSFMGLAGLGADTQYF. CDR3 DNA sequence: TGTGCCAGCAGTTTTATGGGACTAGCGGGATTGGGTGCAGATACGCAGTATTTT.

This clonotype has ten or more counts. The genes are TRBV7-2 and TRBJ2-5; D could derive from TRBD1 or TRBD2 (6 bases each). This CDR3 region has 13 residues. The ends were cut back, 5 bases at V and 5 bases at J, with 12 bases in the middle. CDR1 SGHTA and CDR2 FQGNSA come from the germline V gene. The CDR3 DNA reads TGTGCCAGCAGCACGGGGGCCGGGGAGACCCAGTACTTC. Amino acids: CASSTGAGETQYF.

The chain couples TRBV7-6 to TRBJ1-1; D might be TRBD1 (5 bases). From germline, CDR1 is SGHVS and CDR2 FNYEAQ. V lost 6 bases, J lost 1 base, and 12 bases lay in between. There are 14 residues in the CDR3. The CDR3 loop is CASRRLQGNTEAFF. CDR3 bases: TGTGCCAGCAGACGTCTCCAGGGGAACACTGAAGCTTTCTTT.

The V and J genes are TRBV6-6 and TRBJ1-3; D is unclear. Germline V gene sequence: CDR1 MNHNY, CDR2 SVGAGI (reference sequence). V was clipped by 0 bases and J by 4 bases, with 16 bases between them. CDR3 length: 17 residues. CDR3 sequence: CASSYSLSGGSGNTIYF. The CDR3 coding sequence is TGTGCCAGCAGTTACTCTCTCAGCGGAGGGTCCGGAAACACCATATATTTT.

This clonotype was observed many times. The chain couples TRBV11-2 to TRBJ2-2; a weak D match, TRBD2 (6 bases). V dropped 2 bases and J dropped 0 bases, with 19 bases sitting between them. The germline V gene has CDR1 SGHAT and CDR2 FQNNGV. The CDR3 is 19 amino acids. CDR3: CASSLPRGLAGTNTGELFF. The CDR3 region has the DNA TGTGCCAGCAGCTTACCCCGGGGATTGGCGGGAACGAACACCGGGGAGCTGTTTTTT.

The CDR3 reads CASIIGTSGRSYYEQYV. The DNA of the CDR3 is TGCGCCAGCATCATCGGGACTAGCGGGAGAAGTTACTACGAGCAGTACGTC. The chain combines TRBV4-1 with TRBJ2-7; TRBD2 matches 14 bases. Germline-derived CDR1 and CDR2 are MGHRA and YSYEKL. CDR3 length equals 17 residues. J lost 3 bases, V lost 7 bases, and 11 bases had no gene match.

This clonotype has just a few counts. The chain couples TRBV12-3 or TRBV12-4 to TRBJ2-1; 7 bases fit TRBD2. The trim removed 5 bases at V and 6 bases at J, leaving 7 bases unmatched. The CDR3 has 14 residues. The CDR3 is CASSRTSTPNEQFF. CDR3 nucleotides: TGTGCCAGCAGTAGGACTAGTACCCCCAATGAGCAGTTCTTC.

This clonotype has a count of ten or more. V gene TRBV12-3 or TRBV12-4 combines with J gene TRBJ1-5; weak D call: TRBD1 (5 bases). Deletions cut 6 bases from V and 4 bases from J, with 10 bases between. The CDR3 totals 13 residues. The CDR3 region has the DNA TGTGCCAGCAGCTTTGGGGGAAATCAGCCCCAGCATTTT. It translates to CASSFGGNQPQHF.

Concerning this clonotype: A much larger clone differs from this one at a single base, so this may be a read error. The rearrangement uses TRBV7-2 and TRBJ2-1, with 10 bases aligning to TRBD2. CDR1 and CDR2 (germline): SGHTA, FQGNSA. The CDR3 is 15 amino acids. This chain's CDR3 is CASSPTSGVGNEQSF. In DNA form, the CDR3 reads TGTGCCAGCAGCCCAACTAGCGGGGTTGGGAATGAGCAGTCCTTC.

The chain recombines TRBV11-2 with TRBJ2-6; D is possibly TRBD1 (5 bases). Trimming removed 2 bases at V and 1 base at J, with 15 bases between. Germline lookup yields CDR1 SGHAT and CDR2 FQNNGV. The CDR3 covers 18 residues. CDR3 nucleotides: TGTGCCAGCAGCTTACGGTCAGGGTATGGATCTGGGGCCAACGTCCTGACTTTC. It yields the protein CASSLRSGYGSGANVLTF.

This clonotype was seen only a few times. The rearrangement links TRBV7-8 to TRBJ1-2; D not resolved. Between the trimmed V and J ends, which lost 1 base and 2 bases, there was a span of 17 bases. The CDR3 covers 17 residues. The V gene's germline CDR1 is SGHVS and CDR2 FQNEAQ. The CDR3 DNA sequence: TGTGCCAGCAGCTTAGTTCTCATCCCCGATTCCAACTATGGCTACACCTTC. This sequence encodes CASSLVLIPDSNYGYTF.

In this sample, this clonotype turned up a few times. This sequence joins TRBV7-6 and TRBJ1-1, with 8 bases aligning to TRBD1. The CDR3 loop spans 13 amino acids. With 4 bases clipped from V and 7 bases from J, the junction kept 5 bases outside the gene matches. Germline assignment: CDR1 SGHVS and CDR2 FNYEAQ. The DNA for the CDR3 is TGTGCCAGCAGCTCCGGGACAGGATTTGAAGCTTTCTTT. Protein product: CASSSGTGFEAFF.

The chain is built from TRBV6-1 and TRBJ2-2, with D tentatively TRBD1 (6 bases). The germline gives CDR1 MNHNS, CDR2 SASEGT. Trimming shortened V by 5 bases and J by 2 bases, and 21 bases separated the two germline ends. The CDR3 covers 18 residues. The CDR3 sequence is CASSRNPGTTFNTGELFF. In DNA, the CDR3 is TGTGCCAGCAGTCGAAACCCGGGGACAACTTTTAACACCGGGGAGCTGTTTTTT.